This T cell receptor beta chain was captured by sequencing in a study of blood T cells in healthy people across ages. A sample-barcoded 5' primer and a J-beta primer mix were used in a second PCR of roughly 7 to 12 cycles. A template-switch adaptor with 12 random nucleotides tagged each cDNA molecule. TCRdb reprocessed the 5' RACE reads with MiXCR, giving one entry per CDR3 protein. Among 1.8 million or so distinct CDR3 sequences, about two fifths were seen once, and the ten largest hold approximately 22%. Germline V gene data show CDR1 as MDHEN and CDR2 as SYDVKM. V was clipped by 5 bases and J by 2 bases; unmatched bases: 14. This CDR3 has 17 amino acids.

The chain carries TRBV28 and TRBJ1-2, with 7 bases aligning to TRBD1. The material sequenced was blood. This TCR came from a human donor in good health. CDR3 amino acids: CASSPITDREGNYGYTF. The DNA for the CDR3 is TGTGCCAGCAGTCCGATAACCGACAGGGAGGGAAACTATGGCTACACCTTC.